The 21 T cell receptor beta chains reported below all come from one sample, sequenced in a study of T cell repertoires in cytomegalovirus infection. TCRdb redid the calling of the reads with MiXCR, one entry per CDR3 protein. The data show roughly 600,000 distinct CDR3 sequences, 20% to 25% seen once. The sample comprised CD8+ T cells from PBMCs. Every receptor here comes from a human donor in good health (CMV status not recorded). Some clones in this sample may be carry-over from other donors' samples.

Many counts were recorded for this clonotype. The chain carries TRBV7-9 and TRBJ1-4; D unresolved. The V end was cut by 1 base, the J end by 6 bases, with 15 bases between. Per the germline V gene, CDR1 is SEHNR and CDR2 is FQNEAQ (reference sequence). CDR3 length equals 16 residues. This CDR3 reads CASSLEDTAIYEKLFF. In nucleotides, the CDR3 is TGTGCCAGCAGCTTAGAGGATACTGCGATTTATGAAAAACTGTTTTTT.

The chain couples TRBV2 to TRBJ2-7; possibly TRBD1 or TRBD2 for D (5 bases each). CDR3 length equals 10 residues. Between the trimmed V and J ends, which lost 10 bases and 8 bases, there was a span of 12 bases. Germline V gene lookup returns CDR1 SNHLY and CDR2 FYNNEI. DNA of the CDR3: TGTGCCATATCCTCGGGACAGCAGTACGTC. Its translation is CAISSGQQYV.

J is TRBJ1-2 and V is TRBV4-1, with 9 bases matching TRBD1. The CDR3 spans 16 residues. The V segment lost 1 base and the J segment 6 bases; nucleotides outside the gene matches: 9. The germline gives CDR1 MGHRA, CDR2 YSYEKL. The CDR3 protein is CASSQVVQGAPNGYTF. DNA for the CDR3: TGCGCCAGCAGCCAAGTCGTACAGGGGGCGCCCAATGGCTACACCTTC.

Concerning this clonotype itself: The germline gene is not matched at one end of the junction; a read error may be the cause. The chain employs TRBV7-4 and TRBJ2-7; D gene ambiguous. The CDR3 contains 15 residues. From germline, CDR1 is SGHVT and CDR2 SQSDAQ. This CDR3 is CVSSLRVLGSYEQYF. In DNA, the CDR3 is TGTGTCAGCAGCTTAAGGGTCCTTGGTTCCTACGAGCAGTACTTC.

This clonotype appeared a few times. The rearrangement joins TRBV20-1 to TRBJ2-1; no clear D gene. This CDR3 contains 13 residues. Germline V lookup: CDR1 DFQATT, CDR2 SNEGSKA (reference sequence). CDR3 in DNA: TGCACACTGGACCGATATCCCTACAATGAGCAGTTCTTC. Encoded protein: CTLDRYPYNEQFF.

The CDR3 here is CASSYFPQGPNTGELFF. The DNA for the CDR3 is TGTGCCAGCAGTTACTTCCCACAGGGACCTAACACCGGGGAGCTGTTTTTT. V and J are TRBV6-5 and TRBJ2-2; possibly TRBD1 for D (6 bases). V lost 1 base and J lost 2, with 14 bases in between. The germline V gene has CDR1 MNHEY and CDR2 SVGAGI. This CDR3 contains 17 residues.

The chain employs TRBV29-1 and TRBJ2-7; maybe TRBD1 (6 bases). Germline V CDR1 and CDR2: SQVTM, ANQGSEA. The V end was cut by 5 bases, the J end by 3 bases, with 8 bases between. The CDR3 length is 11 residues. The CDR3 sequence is CSVLDSYEQYF. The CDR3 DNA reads TGCAGCGTTCTGGACAGCTACGAGCAGTACTTC.

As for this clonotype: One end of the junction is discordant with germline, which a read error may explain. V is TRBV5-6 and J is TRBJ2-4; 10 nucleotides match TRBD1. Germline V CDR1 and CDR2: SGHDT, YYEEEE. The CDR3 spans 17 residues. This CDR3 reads CANSWGTGVTSKNIQYF. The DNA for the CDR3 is TGTGCCAACAGCTGGGGGACAGGGGTGACTTCCAAAAACATTCAGTACTTC. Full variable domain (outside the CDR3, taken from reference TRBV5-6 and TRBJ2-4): DAGVTQSPTHLIKTRGQQVTLRCSPKSGHDTVSWYQQALGQGPQFIFQYYEEEERQRGNFPDRFSGHQFPNYSSELNVNALLLGDSALYLCANSWGTGVTSKNIQYFGAGTRLSVL.

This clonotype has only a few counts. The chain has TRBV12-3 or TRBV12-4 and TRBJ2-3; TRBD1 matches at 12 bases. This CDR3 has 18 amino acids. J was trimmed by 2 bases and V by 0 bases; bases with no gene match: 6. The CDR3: CASSLARGQGAYTDTQYF. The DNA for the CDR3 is TGTGCCAGCAGTTTAGCCCGGGGACAGGGGGCTTACACAGATACGCAGTATTTT.

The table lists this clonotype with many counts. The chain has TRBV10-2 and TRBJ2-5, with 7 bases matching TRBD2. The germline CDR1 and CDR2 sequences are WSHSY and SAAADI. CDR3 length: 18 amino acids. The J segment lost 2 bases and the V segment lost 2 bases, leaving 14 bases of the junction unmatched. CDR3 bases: TGCGCCAGCAGTGAGAGCGTTTCCATTCTAGCGGTACAAGAGACCCAGTACTTC. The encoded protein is CASSESVSILAVQETQYF.

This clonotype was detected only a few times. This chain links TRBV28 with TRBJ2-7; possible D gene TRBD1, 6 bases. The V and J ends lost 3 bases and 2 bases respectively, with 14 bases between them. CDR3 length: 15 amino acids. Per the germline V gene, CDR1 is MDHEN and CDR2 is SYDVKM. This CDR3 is CASSLITGRPYEQYF. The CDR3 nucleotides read TGTGCCAGCAGTTTGATTACAGGGAGACCCTACGAGCAGTACTTC. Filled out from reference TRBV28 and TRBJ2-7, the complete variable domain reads DVKVTQSSRYLVKRTGEKVFLECVQDMDHENMFWYRQDPGLGLRLIYFSYDVKMKEKGDIPEGYSVSREKKERFSLILESASTNQTSMYLCASSLITGRPYEQYFGPGTRLTVT.

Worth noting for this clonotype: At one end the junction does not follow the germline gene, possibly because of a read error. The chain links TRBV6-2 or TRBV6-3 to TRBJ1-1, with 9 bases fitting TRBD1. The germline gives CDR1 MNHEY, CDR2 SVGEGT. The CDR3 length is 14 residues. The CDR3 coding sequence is TGTGCCAGCAGACTTGGGACAGGGAACTCTGAAGCTTTCTTT. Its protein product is CASRLGTGNSEAFF.

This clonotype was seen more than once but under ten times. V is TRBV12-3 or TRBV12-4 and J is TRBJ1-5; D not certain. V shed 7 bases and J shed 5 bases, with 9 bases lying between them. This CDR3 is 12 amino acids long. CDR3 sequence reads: CASTPLDQPQHF. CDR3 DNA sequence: TGTGCCAGCACCCCTTTGGATCAGCCCCAGCATTTT.

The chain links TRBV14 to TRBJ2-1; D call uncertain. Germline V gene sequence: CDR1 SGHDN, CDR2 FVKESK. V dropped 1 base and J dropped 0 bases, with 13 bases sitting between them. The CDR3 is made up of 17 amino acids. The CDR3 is CASSQVGIGISYNEQFF. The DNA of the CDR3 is TGTGCCAGCAGCCAAGTAGGAATAGGAATCTCCTACAATGAGCAGTTCTTC. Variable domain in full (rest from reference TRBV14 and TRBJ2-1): EAGVTQFPSHSVIEKGQTVTLRCDPISGHDNLYWYRRVMGKEIKFLLHFVKESKQDESGMPNNRFLAERTGGTYSTLKVQPAELEDSGVYFCASSQVGIGISYNEQFFGPGTRLTVL.

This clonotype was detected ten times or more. CDR3 loop: CASSLISGELFF. In DNA form, the CDR3 reads TGTGCCAGCAGCTTGATTTCCGGGGAGCTGTTTTTT. The V and J genes are TRBV7-3 and TRBJ2-2; no reliable D call. The germline V and J ends were trimmed by 3 bases and 6 bases, with 5 bases remaining between them. The CDR3 has 12 amino acids. Per the germline V gene, CDR1 is SGHTA and CDR2 is FQGTGA.

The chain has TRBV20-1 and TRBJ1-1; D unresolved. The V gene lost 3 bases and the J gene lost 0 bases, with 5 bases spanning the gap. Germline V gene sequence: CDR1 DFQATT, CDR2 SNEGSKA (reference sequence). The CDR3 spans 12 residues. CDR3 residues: CSASPMNTEAFF. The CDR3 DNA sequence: TGCAGTGCTAGCCCCATGAACACTGAAGCTTTCTTT.

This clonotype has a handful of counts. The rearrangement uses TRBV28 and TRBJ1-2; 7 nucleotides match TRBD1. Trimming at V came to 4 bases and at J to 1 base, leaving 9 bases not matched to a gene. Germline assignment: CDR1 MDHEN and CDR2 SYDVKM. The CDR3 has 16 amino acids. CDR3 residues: CASSSRLTGVNYGYTF. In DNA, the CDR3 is TGTGCCAGCAGTTCCCGTTTAACAGGGGTTAACTATGGCTACACCTTC.

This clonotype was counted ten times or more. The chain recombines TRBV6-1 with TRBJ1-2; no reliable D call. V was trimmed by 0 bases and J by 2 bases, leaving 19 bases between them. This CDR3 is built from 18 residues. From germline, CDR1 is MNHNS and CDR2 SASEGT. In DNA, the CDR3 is TGTGCCAGCAGTGAAGCGCCATGGACGAAAGTACAGAACTATGGCTACACCTTC. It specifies CASSEAPWTKVQNYGYTF.

CDR3 loop: CSGLLKGDTDTQYF. As DNA, the CDR3 is TGCAGTGGGCTACTCAAAGGCGACACAGATACGCAGTATTTT. The rearrangement links TRBV20-1 to TRBJ2-3; D not resolved. The V end was cut by 7 bases, the J end by 2 bases, with 16 bases between. Germline CDR1 DFQATT, CDR2 SNEGSKA (reference sequence). The CDR3 covers 14 residues.

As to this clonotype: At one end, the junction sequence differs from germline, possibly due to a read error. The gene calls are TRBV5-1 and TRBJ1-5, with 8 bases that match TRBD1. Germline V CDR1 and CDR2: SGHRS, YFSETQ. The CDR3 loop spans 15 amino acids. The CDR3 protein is CASSRGTGSDQPQHF. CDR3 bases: TGCGCCAGCAGCAGGGGGACAGGTAGCGATCAGCCCCAGCATTTT.

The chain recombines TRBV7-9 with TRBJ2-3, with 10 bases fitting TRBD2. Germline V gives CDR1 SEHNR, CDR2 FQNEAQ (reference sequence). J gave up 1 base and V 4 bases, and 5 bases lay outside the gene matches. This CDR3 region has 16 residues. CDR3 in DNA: TGTGCCAGCAGCTATAGCGGGGGGCGGGGCACAGATACGCAGTATTTT. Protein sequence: CASSYSGGRGTDTQYF.